These T cell receptor beta chains were read from a single sample in a study of blood T cell repertoires in COVID-19. Clones were read by immunoSEQ multiplex PCR, and TCRdb kept only the in-frame ones, dropping some. The sample has roughly 200,000 clones, about 70% seen once. The sample taken for sequencing was peripheral blood. These receptors came from a woman in her forties or fifties with active or convalescent COVID-19. The CDR3 runs from the conserved cysteine through the conserved F or W. Each record gives: J gene, V gene, clone size, D gene, CDR3 protein, CDR3 DNA. A D gene is named only where the DNA matches it firmly. Rows give clone size only sometimes, using once, few, many, or a class for an expanded clone.

>TRBJ1-1|TRBV7-3|-|TRBD1
CASGQGATEAFF
TGTGCCAGTGGACAGGGGGCAACTGAAGCTTTCTTT
>TRBJ2-1|TRBV27|-|TRBD1
CASSHGQVVEQFF
TGTGCCAGCAGTCACGGACAGGTCGTTGAGCAGTTCTTC
>TRBJ2-2|TRBV5-1|-|-
CASSFDRRAGELFF
TGCGCCAGCAGCTTTGACAGGAGAGCCGGGGAGCTGTTTTTT
>TRBJ1-3|TRBV28|-|-
CASSRVQGLYDSGNTIYF
TGTGCCAGCAGTAGGGTTCAGGGATTATATGATTCTGGAAACACCATATATTTT
>TRBJ1-2|TRBV12-3/TRBV12-4|-|-
CASSPDSYYGYTF
TGTGCCAGCAGTCCTGACTCCTACTATGGCTACACCTTC
>TRBJ2-7|TRBV19|-|TRBD1
CASSTGGSAYEQYF
TGTGCCAGTAGTACAGGGGGCAGCGCCTACGAGCAGTACTTC
>TRBJ1-1|TRBV2|-|-
CASTYTGENTEAFF
TGTGCCAGCACGTATACCGGAGAGAACACTGAAGCTTTCTTT
>TRBJ2-5|TRBV3-1/TRBV3-2|-|-
CASSQAYVRTQYF
TGTGCCAGCAGCCAAGCTTATGTTCGGACCCAGTACTTC
>TRBJ2-3|TRBV7-2|-|TRBD2
CASSPGGFSGTDTQYF
TGTGCCAGCAGCCCCGGGGGGTTTAGCGGCACAGATACGCAGTATTTT
>TRBJ2-1|TRBV16|-|-
CASSQGPGSSYNEQFF
TGTGCCAGCAGCCAAGGGCCGGGGAGTTCCTACAATGAGCAGTTCTTC
>TRBJ2-5|TRBV6-5|few|-
CASRRSPVQETQYF
TGTGCCAGCAGGCGTAGCCCCGTCCAAGAGACCCAGTACTTC
>TRBJ2-3|TRBV11-3|-|TRBD2
CASSAGTSGTDTQYF
TGTGCCAGCAGCGCCGGGACTAGCGGCACAGATACGCAGTATTTT
>TRBJ1-3|TRBV4-1|-|-
CASSQDRGFAGNTIYF
TGCGCCAGCAGCCAAGATAGGGGTTTCGCTGGAAACACCATATATTTT
>TRBJ1-1|TRBV27|-|TRBD1
CASSRQGFPEAFF
TGTGCCAGCAGTCGACAGGGGTTCCCTGAAGCTTTCTTT
>TRBJ2-1|TRBV5-1|-|-
CASRTYNEQFF
TGCGCCAGCAGAACATACAATGAGCAGTTCTTC
>TRBJ2-5|TRBV29-1|-|-
CSVVAGWGETQYF
TGCAGCGTTGTTGCGGGATGGGGAGAGACCCAGTACTTC
>TRBJ1-4|TRBV29-1|once|-
CSVRGIANEKLFF
TGCAGCGTGAGGGGGATAGCTAATGAAAAACTGTTTTTT
>TRBJ1-1|TRBV7-2|-|-
CASSPTRRNTEAFF
TGTGCCAGCAGCCCGACAAGGCGAAACACTGAAGCTTTCTTT
>TRBJ2-3|TRBV7-2|-|TRBD2
CASSFTASGGIADTQYF
TGTGCCAGCAGCTTCACAGCTAGCGGGGGGATCGCAGATACGCAGTATTTT
>TRBJ1-3|TRBV9|once|-
CASSVEAAYSGNTIYF
TGTGCCAGCAGCGTAGAGGCGGCATACTCTGGAAACACCATATATTTT
>TRBJ1-5|TRBV6-5|-|TRBD1
CASRTGGQGPQHF
TGTGCCAGCAGGACAGGGGGCCAAGGGCCCCAGCATTTT
>TRBJ1-1|TRBV4-2|once|-
CASSQDQGRTAEAFF
TGTGCCAGCAGCCAAGATCAGGGAAGAACCGCTGAAGCTTTCTTT
>TRBJ1-5|TRBV7-2|-|-
CASSLTSRFGQPQHF
TGTGCCAGCAGCTTAACGAGCAGGTTCGGTCAGCCCCAGCATTTT
>TRBJ2-2|TRBV4-3|-|-
CASSPLGGGETGELFF
TGCGCCAGCAGCCCCTTAGGGGGAGGGGAAACCGGGGAGCTGTTTTTT
>TRBJ1-6|TRBV28|-|-
CASSFAGGGYSPLHF
TGTGCCAGCAGTTTTGCGGGCGGCGGTTATTCACCCCTCCACTTT
>TRBJ1-2|TRBV7-9|-|TRBD1
CASSFLRDSVYGYTF
TGTGCCAGCAGCTTTTTACGGGACAGCGTCTATGGCTACACCTTC
>TRBJ1-1|TRBV19|once|-
CASRPERRTEAFF
TGTGCCAGTAGACCAGAGCGCAGAACTGAAGCTTTCTTT
>TRBJ1-1|TRBV11-2|-|-
CASKGQLNTEAFF
TGTGCCAGCAAAGGACAGTTGAACACTGAAGCTTTCTTT
>TRBJ2-1|TRBV19|-|TRBD1
CASSIGDRGILGNEQFF
TGTGCCAGTAGTATAGGGGACAGGGGTATTTTGGGCAATGAGCAGTTCTTC
>TRBJ1-5|TRBV19|-|TRBD1
CASSMWTGGISNQPQHF
TGTGCCAGTAGTATGTGGACAGGGGGTATAAGCAATCAGCCCCAGCATTTT
>TRBJ1-2|TRBV14|-|-
CASSHLKGGGPGTTNYGYTF
TGTGCCAGCAGCCACCTAAAGGGGGGTGGACCCGGGACTACTAACTATGGCTACACCTTC
>TRBJ2-7|TRBV27|few|TRBD1
CASSLSGTGYYEQYF
TGTGCCAGCAGTTTATCGGGGACAGGGTACTACGAGCAGTACTTC
>TRBJ1-1|TRBV30|-|-
CASEGDLQAFF
TGTGCCAGTGAGGGAGATTTACAAGCTTTCTTT
>TRBJ1-2|TRBV5-1|few|TRBD1
CASSLDGDRAYGYTF
TGCGCCAGCAGCTTGGATGGGGACAGGGCCTATGGCTACACCTTC
>TRBJ2-1|TRBV6-1|-|TRBD1
CASSERGRGGHNEQFF
TGTGCCAGCAGTGAAAGGGGGAGAGGGGGCCACAATGAGCAGTTCTTC
>TRBJ1-1|TRBV7-3|once|-
CASSLNSASTNTEAFF
TGTGCCAGCAGCTTAAATAGCGCATCGACGAACACTGAAGCTTTCTTT
>TRBJ2-7|TRBV27|-|TRBD2
CASAPTRLAGAEQYF
TGTGCCAGCGCACCCACCCGACTAGCGGGAGCCGAGCAGTACTTC
>TRBJ1-1|TRBV7-6|-|TRBD1
CASSLAGFPGQATEAFF
TGTGCCAGCAGCTTAGCCGGATTTCCGGGACAGGCCACTGAAGCTTTCTTT
>TRBJ1-4|TRBV19|-|TRBD1
CASTSTGVDEKLFF
TGTGCCAGTACCTCGACAGGGGTCGATGAAAAACTGTTTTTT
>TRBJ2-7|TRBV3-1/TRBV3-2|once|-
CASSLPGQSYEQYF
TGTGCCAGCAGCCTTCCGGGACAATCCTACGAGCAGTACTTC
>TRBJ2-3|TRBV19|-|TRBD2
CACSGRDPDTQYF
TGTGCCTGTTCAGGGAGGGATCCAGATACGCAGTATTTT
>TRBJ2-7|TRBV19|-|TRBD1
CASSITGESSYEQYF
TGTGCCAGTAGTATTACAGGGGAAAGTTCCTACGAGCAGTACTTC
>TRBJ2-2|TRBV5-4|many|-
CASSLMGAYTGELFF
TGTGCCAGCAGCTTGATGGGGGCGTACACCGGGGAGCTGTTTTTT
>TRBJ1-6|TRBV7-2|many|-
CASSWSVGRGFGNSPLHF
TGTGCCAGCAGCTGGTCTGTGGGTAGGGGATTCGGTAATTCACCCCTCCACTTT
>TRBJ2-3|TRBV19|once|TRBD2
CASSIPSGGADTQYF
TGTGCCAGTAGTATCCCTAGCGGGGGAGCAGATACGCAGTATTTT
>TRBJ2-1|TRBV10-2|-|TRBD2
CASWLAGGNEQFF
TGCGCCAGCTGGTTAGCGGGGGGCAATGAGCAGTTCTTC
>TRBJ1-3|TRBV4-3|-|TRBD1
CASSQAGGAKGGNTIYF
TGCGCCAGCAGCCAGGCAGGGGGCGCGAAGGGTGGAAACACCATATATTTT
>TRBJ2-1|TRBV28|-|TRBD2
CASSNEGGPAEQFF
TGTGCCAGCAGTAACGAGGGAGGGCCGGCGGAGCAGTTCTTC
>TRBJ1-2|TRBV2|-|-
CASSVGGNYGYTF
TGTGCCAGCAGTGTTGGAGGGAACTATGGCTACACCTTC
>TRBJ2-5|TRBV4-2|-|TRBD2
CASSLGSSGQETQYF
TGTGCCAGCAGCCTTGGGTCTAGCGGGCAAGAGACCCAGTACTTC